This T cell receptor beta chain was observed in a study of shared clonotypes between healthy human individuals. Measured with immunoSEQ multiplex PCR; TCRdb has only the in-frame clones, and not every one. The table includes 1.6 million or so clones, around 97% detected once. Sequenced material: naive CD4+ T cells sorted from blood. Subset specified: CD45RA+ positively selected. This clonotype originated in a man under 40 in good health.

The CDR3 here is CASSLVGLRSGANVLTF. For the CDR3, the DNA is TGTGCCAGCAGCTTAGTTGGGTTGCGCTCTGGGGCCAACGTCCTGACTTTC. V usage is TRBV7-9 and J usage is TRBJ2-6; D gene uncertain. Germline loops: CDR1 SEHNR, CDR2 FQNEAQ (reference sequence). The CDR3 spans 17 residues. V was trimmed by 1 base and J by 0 bases, leaving 10 bases between them.